Listed below are T cell receptor beta chains from one sample, sequenced in a study of CD8+CD57+ T cells in acquired aplastic anemia. TCRdb redid the calling of the reads with MiXCR, one entry per CDR3 protein. The sample shows about 180,000 distinct CDR3 sequences, under 55% of them seen only once. Material for sequencing was sorted CD4+, CD8+, or CD8+CD57+ T cells (not recorded which) from PBMCs. The receptors were gathered from a human donor in good health. Both conserved end residues are part of each CDR3. D genes are given only for firm matches. The size of a clone is reported for some rows only, either as once, few or many, or as a class for expanded clones.

j_call | clone_size | v_call | d_call | cdr3_aa | cdr3_nt
TRBJ1-1 | once | TRBV7-8 | NA | CASSSGVYTEAFF | TGTGCCAGCAGCTCGGGGGTGTACACTGAAGCTTTCTTT
TRBJ2-7 | NA | TRBV2 | NA | CASSGRVEQYF | TGTGCCAGCAGTGGGAGGGTCGAGCAGTACTTC
TRBJ2-1 | NA | TRBV7-4 | TRBD2 | CASASGWNEQFF | TGTGCCAGTGCTAGCGGCTGGAATGAGCAGTTCTTC
TRBJ2-1 | NA | TRBV10-3 | NA | CAIKGGTDEQFF | TGTGCCATCAAGGGCGGGACAGATGAGCAGTTCTTC
TRBJ2-7 | NA | TRBV2 | NA | CAVRGEAYEQYF | TGTGCCGTCAGGGGGGAAGCCTACGAGCAGTACTTC
TRBJ2-6 | many | TRBV5-4 | NA | CASSPTLPSGANVLTF | TGTGCCAGCAGCCCTACTCTCCCCTCTGGGGCCAACGTCCTGACTTTC
TRBJ1-6 | NA | TRBV2 | NA | CASSYNQGSPLHF | TGTGCCAGCAGTTATAACCAGGGTTCACCCCTCCACTTT
TRBJ1-6 | many | TRBV2 | NA | CASSSLDISVSPLHF | TGTGCCAGCAGTAGTCTGGACATATCGGTTTCACCCCTCCACTTT
TRBJ1-1 | NA | TRBV2 | NA | CASSVELNTEAFF | TGTGCCAGCAGTGTTGAGTTGAACACTGAAGCTTTCTTT
TRBJ2-3 | NA | TRBV7-9 | TRBD2 | CASSLPTSVDTQYF | TGTGCCAGCAGCCTTCCAACTAGCGTAGATACGCAGTATTTT
TRBJ2-5 | NA | TRBV10-3 | NA | CAIGSVQETQYF | TGTGCCATCGGCTCAGTCCAAGAGACCCAGTACTTC
TRBJ1-2 | many | TRBV20-1 | TRBD1 | CSASLSGTANYGYTF | TGCAGTGCTAGCCTAAGCGGGACAGCTAACTATGGCTACACCTTC
TRBJ1-3 | NA | TRBV29-1 | NA | CSGMEGNTIYF | TGCAGCGGGATGGAAGGAAACACCATATATTTT
TRBJ2-2 | many | TRBV2 | NA | CASRADASTGELFF | TGTGCCAGCAGGGCCGATGCGAGCACCGGGGAGCTGTTTTTT
TRBJ1-2 | many | TRBV4-1 | TRBD1 | CASSQGAQGQFYGYTF | TGCGCCAGCAGCCAAGGAGCACAGGGGCAATTCTATGGCTACACCTTC
TRBJ2-7 | NA | TRBV29-1 | TRBD2 | CSVIAGTSAYEQYF | TGCAGCGTCATTGCCGGGACTAGCGCCTACGAGCAGTACTTC
TRBJ1-5 | few | TRBV19 | NA | CASSLGSRQPQHF | TGTGCCAGTAGTTTAGGTTCACGTCAGCCCCAGCATTTT
TRBJ1-3 | many | TRBV7-6 | NA | CASSPVGASSGNTIYF | TGTGCCAGCAGCCCGGTGGGCGCGTCCTCTGGAAACACCATATATTTT
TRBJ2-1 | NA | TRBV7-3 | NA | CAGSLAAVSYNEQFF | TGTGCCGGCAGCTTGGCCGCAGTGTCCTACAATGAGCAGTTCTTC
TRBJ2-7 | many | TRBV6-1 | NA | CASSELQYEQYF | TGTGCCAGCAGTGAACTCCAATACGAGCAGTACTTC